This T cell receptor (beta chain) was documented in a study of regulatory T cells in long-lasting Graves disease. This clonotype has at least ten counts. Described time point: newly diagnosed GD, antithyroid drugs for less than 3 months. PBMCs provided the RNA from which the TCR library was made. CDR3 regions were amplified by Arm-PCR using iRepertoire HTBI primers to build TCR beta libraries. TCRdb re-derived calls from the multiplex PCR reads in MiXCR, one entry per CDR3 protein. The table lists about 440,000 distinct CDR3 sequences, under 15% of them singletons. A further study also used this sample, focusing on T cells in Graves' hyperthyroidism and ophthalmopathy. In that study: When ophthalmopathy did not progress within 18 months, Graves' hyperthyroidism was considered stable. When the TCR CDR3 underwent first-round RT-PCR, the HTBI primer set was used.

This receptor was obtained from a woman under 40 with Graves disease. The input for sequencing was peripheral blood mononuclear cells (PBMCs), taken at new diagnosis, from a patient treated with antithyroid drugs.

The CDR3 is CASRSGQGEQYF. CDR3 nucleotides: TGTGCCAGCAGATCCGGACAGGGCGAGCAGTACTTC. The V gene is TRBV3-1, the J gene TRBJ2-7; 8 bases line up with TRBD1. The junction had 4 bases not matched to a gene; V was cut back by 6 bases and J by 6 bases. The CDR3 has 12 residues. CDR1 and CDR2 (germline): LGHDT, YNNKEL (reference sequence).